Included here is one T cell receptor (beta chain) sequence, with context. The sample originates from a study of tumor-infiltrating lymphocytes in oesophageal squamous cell carcinoma. TCRdb re-called the PCR reads with MiXCR, one entry per CDR3 protein. The sample lists 15,000 to 20,000 distinct CDR3 sequences; roughly 50% were seen once. CDR3 length: 13 amino acids. CDR1 is KGHDR, CDR2 SFDVKD, per germline. The sequencing sample was made of normal esophageal tissue next to the tumor. The rearrangement joins TRBV24-1 to TRBJ2-4; D uncertain. The DNA end is a closer match to TRBJ2-5, so the J assignment may be wrong. This clonotype was sampled from a female donor with esophageal squamous cell carcinoma. The CDR3 DNA sequence: TGTGCCACCAGTGACTGGGACCAAGAGACCCAGTACTTC. Translated, it gives CATSDWDQETQYF.